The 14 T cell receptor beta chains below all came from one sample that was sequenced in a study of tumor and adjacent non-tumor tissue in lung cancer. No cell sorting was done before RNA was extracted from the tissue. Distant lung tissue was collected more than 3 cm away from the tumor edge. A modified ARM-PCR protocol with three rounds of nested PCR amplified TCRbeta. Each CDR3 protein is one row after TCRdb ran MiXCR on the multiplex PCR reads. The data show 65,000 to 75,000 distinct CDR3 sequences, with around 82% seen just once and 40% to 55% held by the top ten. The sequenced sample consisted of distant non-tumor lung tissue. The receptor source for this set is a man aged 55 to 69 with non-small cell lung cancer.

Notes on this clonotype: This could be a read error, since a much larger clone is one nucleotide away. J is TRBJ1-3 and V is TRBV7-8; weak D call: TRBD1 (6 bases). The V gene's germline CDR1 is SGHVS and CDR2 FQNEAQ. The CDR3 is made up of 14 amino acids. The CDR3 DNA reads TGTGTCAGCAGCCTGGACAGCACTGGAAACACCATATATTTT. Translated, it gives CVSSLDSTGNTIYF.

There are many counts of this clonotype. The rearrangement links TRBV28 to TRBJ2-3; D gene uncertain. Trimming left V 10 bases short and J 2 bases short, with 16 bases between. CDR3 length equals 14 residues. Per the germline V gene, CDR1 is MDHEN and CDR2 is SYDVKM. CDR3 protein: CATKTRASTDTQYF. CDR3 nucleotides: TGTGCCACGAAAACACGGGCCTCCACAGATACGCAGTATTTT.

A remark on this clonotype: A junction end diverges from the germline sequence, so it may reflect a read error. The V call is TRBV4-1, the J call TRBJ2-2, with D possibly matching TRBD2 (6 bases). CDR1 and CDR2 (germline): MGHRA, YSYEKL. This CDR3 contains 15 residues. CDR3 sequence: CASNQYRGGIRELFF. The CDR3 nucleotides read TGCGCCAGCAACCAATATCGGGGCGGGATAAGGGAGCTGTTTTTT.

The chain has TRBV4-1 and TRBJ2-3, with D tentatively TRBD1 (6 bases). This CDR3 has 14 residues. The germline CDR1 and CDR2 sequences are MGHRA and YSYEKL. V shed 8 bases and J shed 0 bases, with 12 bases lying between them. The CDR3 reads CASCYGGSTDTQYF. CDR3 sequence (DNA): TGCGCCAGCTGCTATGGGGGCAGCACAGATACGCAGTATTTT.

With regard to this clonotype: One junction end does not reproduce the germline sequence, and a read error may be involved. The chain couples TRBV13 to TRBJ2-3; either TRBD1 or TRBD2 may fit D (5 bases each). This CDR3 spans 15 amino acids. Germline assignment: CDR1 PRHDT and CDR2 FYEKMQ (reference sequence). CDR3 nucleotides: TGTCCCAGCAGCTTAGCGAGACAGAACACATATGCGCAGTATTTT. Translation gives CPSSLARQNTYAQYF.

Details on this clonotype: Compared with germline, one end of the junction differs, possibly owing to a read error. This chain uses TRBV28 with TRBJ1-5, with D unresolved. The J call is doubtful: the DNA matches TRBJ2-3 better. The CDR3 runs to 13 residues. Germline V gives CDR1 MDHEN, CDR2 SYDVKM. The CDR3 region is CDSSQDPGQPQYF. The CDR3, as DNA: TGTGACAGCAGCCAAGACCCCGGCCAGCCCCAGTATTTT.

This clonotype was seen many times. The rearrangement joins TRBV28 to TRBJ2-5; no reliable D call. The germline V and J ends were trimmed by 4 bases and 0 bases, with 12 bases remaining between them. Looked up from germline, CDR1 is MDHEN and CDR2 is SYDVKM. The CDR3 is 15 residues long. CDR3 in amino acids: CASSSNQAYQETQYF. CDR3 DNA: TGTGCCAGCAGTTCTAACCAGGCCTACCAAGAGACCCAGTACTTC.

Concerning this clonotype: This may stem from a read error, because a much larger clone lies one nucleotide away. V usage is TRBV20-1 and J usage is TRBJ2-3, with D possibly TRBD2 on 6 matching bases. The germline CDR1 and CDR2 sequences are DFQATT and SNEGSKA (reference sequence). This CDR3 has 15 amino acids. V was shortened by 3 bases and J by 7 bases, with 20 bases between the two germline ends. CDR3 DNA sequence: TGCAGTGCTAGCAATACTAGCCCTACCCATAATACGCAGTATTTT. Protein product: CSASNTSPTHNTQYF.

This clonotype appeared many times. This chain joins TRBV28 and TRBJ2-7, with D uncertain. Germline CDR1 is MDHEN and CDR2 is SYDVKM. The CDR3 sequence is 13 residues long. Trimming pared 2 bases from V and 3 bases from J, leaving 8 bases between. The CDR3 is CASSLKGFYEQYF. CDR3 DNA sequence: TGTGCCAGCAGTTTAAAAGGCTTCTACGAGCAGTACTTC.

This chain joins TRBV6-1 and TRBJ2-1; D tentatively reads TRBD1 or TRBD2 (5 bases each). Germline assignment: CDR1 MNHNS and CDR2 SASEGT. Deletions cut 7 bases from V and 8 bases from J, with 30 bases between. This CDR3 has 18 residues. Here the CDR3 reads CASNDYPGLAASMDEQFF. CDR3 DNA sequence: TGTGCCAGCAATGATTACCCAGGGCTAGCTGCAAGTATGGATGAGCAGTTCTTC.

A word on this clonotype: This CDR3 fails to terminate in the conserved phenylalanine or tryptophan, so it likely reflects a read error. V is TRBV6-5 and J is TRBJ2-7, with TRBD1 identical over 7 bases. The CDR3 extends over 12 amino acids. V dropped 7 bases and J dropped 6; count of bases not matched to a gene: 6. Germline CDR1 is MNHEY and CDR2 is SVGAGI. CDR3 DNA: TGTGCCAGCACATTTCGGACAGGCGAGCAGTACCTC. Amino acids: CASTFRTGEQYL.

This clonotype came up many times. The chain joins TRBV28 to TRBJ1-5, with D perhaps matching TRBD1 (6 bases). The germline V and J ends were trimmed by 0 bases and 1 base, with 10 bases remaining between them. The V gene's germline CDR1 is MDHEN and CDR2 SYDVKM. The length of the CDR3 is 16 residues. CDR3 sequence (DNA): TGTGCCAGCAGTTTATGGCAGGGGACGAGCAATCAGCCCCAGCATTTT. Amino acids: CASSLWQGTSNQPQHF. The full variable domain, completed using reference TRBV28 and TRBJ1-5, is DVKVTQSSRYLVKRTGEKVFLECVQDMDHENMFWYRQDPGLGLRLIYFSYDVKMKEKGDIPEGYSVSREKKERFSLILESASTNQTSMYLCASSLWQGTSNQPQHFGDGTRLSIL.

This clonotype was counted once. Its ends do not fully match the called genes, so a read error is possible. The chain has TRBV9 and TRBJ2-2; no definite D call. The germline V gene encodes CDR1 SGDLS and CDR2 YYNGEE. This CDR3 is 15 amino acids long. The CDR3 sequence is CSSSVGRSGTGELFF. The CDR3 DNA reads TGTTCCAGCAGCGTAGGCCGATCGGGCACCGGGGAGCTGTTTTTT. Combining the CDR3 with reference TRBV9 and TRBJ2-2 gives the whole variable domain DSGVTQTPKHLITATGQRVTLRCSPRSGDLSVYWYQQSLDQGLQFLIQYYNGEERAKGNILERFSAQQFPDLHSELNLSSLELGDSALYFCSSSVGRSGTGELFFGEGSRLTVL.

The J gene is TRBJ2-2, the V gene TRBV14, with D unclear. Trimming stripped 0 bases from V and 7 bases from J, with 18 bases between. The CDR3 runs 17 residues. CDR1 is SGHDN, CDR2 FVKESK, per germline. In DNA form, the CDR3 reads TGTGCCAGCAGCCAAGAAGACGGGTTTAGTGGGATCGGGGAGCTGTTTTTT. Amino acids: CASSQEDGFSGIGELFF.